Included here is one TCR beta chain sequence, with context. What it binds is not known. Trimming took 6 bases from V and 3 from J, leaving 18 bases between them. CDR3 length: 15 amino acids. The source of the sample is a study of immune evolution from preneoplasia to lung adenocarcinoma. Overall study context: HLA loss of heterozygosity: about 7% AIS, about 14% MIA, about 31% ADC, none AAH. Notes on the study in general: Clonality was highest in normal lung, lower in later-stage lesions apparently. Top clone frequencies peaked in normal lung, apparently declining through invasive adenocarcinoma. KRAS-mutant nodules had the highest T cell clonality.

Sequencing was performed with immunoSEQ multiplex PCR; in TCRdb, only in-frame clones are kept and a portion is missing. The repertoire includes about 14,000 clones, about 85% of them detected once, and approximately 3% sits in the top ten. The TCR sequence derives from a donor older than 65 with lung adenocarcinoma. Source material: FFPE lung adenocarcinoma in situ tissue. The chain employs TRBV5-3 and TRBJ1-1; D is ambiguous. TRBV5-3 is marked as an open reading frame, function uncertain. In nucleotides, the CDR3 is TGTGCCAGAACCCCCCAGGCGAGGTGGGACACTGAAGCTTTCTTT. It codes for CARTPQARWDTEAFF.